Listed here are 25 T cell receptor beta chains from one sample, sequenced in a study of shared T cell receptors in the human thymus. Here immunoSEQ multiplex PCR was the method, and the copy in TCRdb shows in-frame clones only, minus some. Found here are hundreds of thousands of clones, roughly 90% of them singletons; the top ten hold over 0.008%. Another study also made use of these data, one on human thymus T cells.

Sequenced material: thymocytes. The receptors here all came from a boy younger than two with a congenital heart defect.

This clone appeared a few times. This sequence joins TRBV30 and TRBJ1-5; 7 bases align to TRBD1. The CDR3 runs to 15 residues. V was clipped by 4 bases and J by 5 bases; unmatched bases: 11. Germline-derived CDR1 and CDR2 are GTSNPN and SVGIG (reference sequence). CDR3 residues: CAWTSKGQLHQPQHF. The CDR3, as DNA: TGTGCCTGGACCAGCAAGGGACAGTTACATCAGCCCCAGCATTTT. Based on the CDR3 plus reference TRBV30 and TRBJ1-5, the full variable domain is SQTIHQWPATLVQPVGSPLSLECTVEGTSNPNLYWYRQAAGRGLQLLFYSVGIGQISSEVPQNLSASRPQDRQFILSSKKLLLSDSGFYLCAWTSKGQLHQPQHFGDGTRLSIL.

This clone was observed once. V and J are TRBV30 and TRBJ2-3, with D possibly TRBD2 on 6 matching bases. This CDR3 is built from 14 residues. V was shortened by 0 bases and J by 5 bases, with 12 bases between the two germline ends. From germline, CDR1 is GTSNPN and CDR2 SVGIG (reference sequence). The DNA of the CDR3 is TGTGCCTGGAGTGTCGCGGGGATGGAAGATACGCAGTATTTT. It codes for CAWSVAGMEDTQYF.

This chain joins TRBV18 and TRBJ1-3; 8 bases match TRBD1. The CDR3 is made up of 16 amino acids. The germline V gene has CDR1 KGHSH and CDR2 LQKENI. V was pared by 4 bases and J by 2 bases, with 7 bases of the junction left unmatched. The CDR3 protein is CASSHPDRDPGNTIYF. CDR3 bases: TGTGCCAGCTCACACCCGGACAGGGACCCTGGAAACACCATATATTTT.

The CDR3 nucleotides are TGTGCTAGTGGTTTGGTAGATCGGGGGAAGCAGTTCTTC. Amino acids: CASGLVDRGKQFF. The chain carries TRBV12-5 and TRBJ2-1; D is possibly TRBD2 (6 bases). Germline V lookup: CDR1 LGHNT, CDR2 FRNRAP. V lost 0 bases and J lost 11, with 11 bases in between. This CDR3 has 13 amino acids.

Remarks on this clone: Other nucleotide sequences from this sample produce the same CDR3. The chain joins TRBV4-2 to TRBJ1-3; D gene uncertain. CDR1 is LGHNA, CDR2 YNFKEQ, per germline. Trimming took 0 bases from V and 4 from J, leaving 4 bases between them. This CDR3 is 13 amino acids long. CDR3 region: CASSQDRGNTIYF. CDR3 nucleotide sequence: TGTGCCAGCAGCCAAGATAGAGGAAACACCATATATTTT.

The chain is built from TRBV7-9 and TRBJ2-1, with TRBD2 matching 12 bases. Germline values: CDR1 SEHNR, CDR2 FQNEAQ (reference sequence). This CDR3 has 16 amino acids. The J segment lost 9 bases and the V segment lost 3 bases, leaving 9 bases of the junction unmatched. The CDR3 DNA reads TGTGCCAGCAGCTTGGACCGACTAGCGGGAGAATCTGAGCAGTTCTTC. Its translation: CASSLDRLAGESEQFF. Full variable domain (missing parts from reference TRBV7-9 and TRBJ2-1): DTGVSQNPRHKITKRGQNVTFRCDPISEHNRLYWYRQTLGQGPEFLTYFQNEAQLEKSRLLSDRFSAERPKGSFSTLEIQRTEQGDSAMYLCASSLDRLAGESEQFFGPGTRLTVL.

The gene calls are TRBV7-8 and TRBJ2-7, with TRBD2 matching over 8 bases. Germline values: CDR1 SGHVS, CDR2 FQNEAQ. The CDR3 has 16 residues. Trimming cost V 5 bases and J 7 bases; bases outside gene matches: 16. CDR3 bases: TGTGCCAGCAGCCCGCTCGGGGGGGGGCCGGGACAAGAGCAGTACTTC. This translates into CASSPLGGGPGQEQYF.

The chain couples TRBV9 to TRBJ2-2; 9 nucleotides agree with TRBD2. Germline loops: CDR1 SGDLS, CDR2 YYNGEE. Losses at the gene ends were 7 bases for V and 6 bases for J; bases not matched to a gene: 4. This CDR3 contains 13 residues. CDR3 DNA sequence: TGTGCCAGCGGGCTAGCGGGACCCGGGGAGCTGTTTTTT. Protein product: CASGLAGPGELFF. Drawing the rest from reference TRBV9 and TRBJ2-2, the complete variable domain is DSGVTQTPKHLITATGQRVTLRCSPRSGDLSVYWYQQSLDQGLQFLIQYYNGEERAKGNILERFSAQQFPDLHSELNLSSLELGDSALYFCASGLAGPGELFFGEGSRLTVL.

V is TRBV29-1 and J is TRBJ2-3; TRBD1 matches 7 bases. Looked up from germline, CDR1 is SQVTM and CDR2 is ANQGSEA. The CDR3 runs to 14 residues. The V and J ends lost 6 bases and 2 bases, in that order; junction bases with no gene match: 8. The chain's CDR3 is CSVLLRGHTDTQYF. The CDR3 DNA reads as TGCAGCGTCCTGTTAAGGGGGCACACAGATACGCAGTATTTT.

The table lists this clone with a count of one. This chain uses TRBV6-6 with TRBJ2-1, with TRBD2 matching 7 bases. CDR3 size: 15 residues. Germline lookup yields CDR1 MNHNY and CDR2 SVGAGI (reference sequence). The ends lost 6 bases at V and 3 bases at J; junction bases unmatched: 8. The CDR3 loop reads CASSPGTKGYNEQFF. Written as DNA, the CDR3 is TGTGCCAGCAGCCCCGGGACTAAAGGCTACAATGAGCAGTTCTTC.

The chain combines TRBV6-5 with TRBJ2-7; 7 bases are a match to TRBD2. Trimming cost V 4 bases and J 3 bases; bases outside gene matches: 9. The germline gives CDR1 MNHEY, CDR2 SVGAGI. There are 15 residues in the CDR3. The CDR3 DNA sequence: TGTGCCAGCAGTTCCCAGCGCGGGAGCCGCTACGAGCAGTACTTC. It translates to CASSSQRGSRYEQYF.

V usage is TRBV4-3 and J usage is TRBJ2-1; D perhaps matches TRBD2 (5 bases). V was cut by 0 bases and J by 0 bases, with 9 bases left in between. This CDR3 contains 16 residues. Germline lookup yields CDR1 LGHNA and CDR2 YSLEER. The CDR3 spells CASSQDRRGSYNEQFF. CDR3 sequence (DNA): TGCGCCAGCAGCCAAGACCGCCGGGGCTCCTACAATGAGCAGTTCTTC.

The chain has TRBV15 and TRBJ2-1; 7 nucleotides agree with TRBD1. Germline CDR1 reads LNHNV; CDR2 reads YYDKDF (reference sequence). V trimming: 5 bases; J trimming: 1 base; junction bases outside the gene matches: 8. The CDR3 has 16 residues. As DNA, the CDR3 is TGTGCCACCAGCCGAAAGACAGGGTGGTCCTACAATGAGCAGTTCTTC. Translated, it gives CATSRKTGWSYNEQFF. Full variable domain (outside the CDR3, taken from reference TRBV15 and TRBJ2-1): DAMVIQNPRYQVTQFGKPVTLSCSQTLNHNVMYWYQQKSSQAPKLLFHYYDKDFNNEADTPDNFQSRRPNTSFCFLDIRSPGLGDTAMYLCATSRKTGWSYNEQFFGPGTRLTVL.

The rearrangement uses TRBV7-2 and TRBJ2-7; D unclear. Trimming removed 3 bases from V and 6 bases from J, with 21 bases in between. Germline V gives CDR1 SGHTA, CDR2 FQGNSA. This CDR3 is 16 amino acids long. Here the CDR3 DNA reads TGTGCCAGCAGCTTCCCCCCGTTGGAGTCTTTTGGCGAGCAGTACTTC. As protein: CASSFPPLESFGEQYF.

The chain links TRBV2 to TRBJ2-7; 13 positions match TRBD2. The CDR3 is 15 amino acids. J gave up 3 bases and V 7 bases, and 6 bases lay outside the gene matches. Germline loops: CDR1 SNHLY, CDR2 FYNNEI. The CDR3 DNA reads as TGTGCCAGCACCCCGGGGACTAGCGGGAACTACGAGCAGTACTTC. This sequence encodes CASTPGTSGNYEQYF.

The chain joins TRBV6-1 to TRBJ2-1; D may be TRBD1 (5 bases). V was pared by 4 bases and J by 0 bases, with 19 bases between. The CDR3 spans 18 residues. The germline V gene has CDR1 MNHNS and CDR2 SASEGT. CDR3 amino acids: CASSGGPTAKSSYNEQFF. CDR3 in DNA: TGTGCCAGCAGTGGGGGCCCGACGGCCAAAAGCTCCTACAATGAGCAGTTCTTC.

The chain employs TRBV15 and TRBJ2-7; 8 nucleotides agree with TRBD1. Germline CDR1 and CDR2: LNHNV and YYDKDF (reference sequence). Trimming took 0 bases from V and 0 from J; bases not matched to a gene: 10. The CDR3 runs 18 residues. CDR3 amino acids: CATSRDSRWTGHSYEQYF. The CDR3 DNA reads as TGTGCCACCAGCAGAGATAGTAGGTGGACAGGGCACTCCTACGAGCAGTACTTC.

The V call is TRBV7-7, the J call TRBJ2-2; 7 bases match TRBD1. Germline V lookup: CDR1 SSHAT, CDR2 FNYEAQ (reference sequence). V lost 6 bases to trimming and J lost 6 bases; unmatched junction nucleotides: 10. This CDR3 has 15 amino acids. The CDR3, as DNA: TGTGCCAGCAGTCACAGGGGTCCCGGGTCCGGGGAGCTGTTTTTT. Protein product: CASSHRGPGSGELFF.

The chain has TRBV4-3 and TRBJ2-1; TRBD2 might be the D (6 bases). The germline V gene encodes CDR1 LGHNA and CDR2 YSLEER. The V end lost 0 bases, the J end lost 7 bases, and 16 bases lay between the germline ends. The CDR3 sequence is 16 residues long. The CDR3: CASSQDRTGVWNEQFF. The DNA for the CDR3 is TGCGCCAGCAGCCAAGATCGAACGGGAGTCTGGAATGAGCAGTTCTTC.

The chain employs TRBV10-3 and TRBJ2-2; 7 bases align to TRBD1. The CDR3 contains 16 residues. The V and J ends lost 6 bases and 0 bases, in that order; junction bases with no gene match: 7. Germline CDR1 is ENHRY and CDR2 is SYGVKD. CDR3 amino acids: CAIRPTGTANTGELFF. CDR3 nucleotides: TGTGCCATCAGACCGACCGGGACAGCGAACACCGGGGAGCTGTTTTTT.

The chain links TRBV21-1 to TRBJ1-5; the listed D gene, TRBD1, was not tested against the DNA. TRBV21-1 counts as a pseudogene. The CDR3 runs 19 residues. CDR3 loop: CASSKAQGTGGYSNQPQHF. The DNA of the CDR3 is TGTGCCAGCAGCAAAGCGCAGGGGACAGGGGGTTATAGCAATCAGCCCCAGCATTTT.

CDR3 amino acids: CASSSPEAASPYNEQFF. DNA of the CDR3: TGTGCCAGCAGCTCCCCCGAGGCGGCTAGCCCCTACAATGAGCAGTTCTTC. V is TRBV11-2 and J is TRBJ2-1, with a tentative D call TRBD2 (5 bases). CDR1 is SGHAT and CDR2 is FQNNGV in the germline V gene. The CDR3 loop spans 17 amino acids. The V and J ends lost 4 bases and 2 bases respectively, with 18 bases between them.

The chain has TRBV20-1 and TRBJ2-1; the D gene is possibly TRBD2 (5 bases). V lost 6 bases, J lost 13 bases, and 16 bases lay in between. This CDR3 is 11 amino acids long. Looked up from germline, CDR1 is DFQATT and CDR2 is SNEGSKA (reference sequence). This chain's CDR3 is CSASPRDFQFF. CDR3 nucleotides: TGCAGTGCCTCCCCACGGGATTTCCAGTTCTTC.

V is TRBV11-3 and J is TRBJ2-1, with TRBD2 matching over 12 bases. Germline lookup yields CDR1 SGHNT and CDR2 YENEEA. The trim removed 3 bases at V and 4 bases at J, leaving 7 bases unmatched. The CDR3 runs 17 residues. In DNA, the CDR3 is TGTGCCAGCAGCTTCCCGACTAGCGGGGGTAATTACAATGAGCAGTTCTTC. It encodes CASSFPTSGGNYNEQFF. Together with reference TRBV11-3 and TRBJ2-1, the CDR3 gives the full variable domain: EAGVVQSPRYKIIEKKQPVAFWCNPISGHNTLYWYLQNLGQGPELLIRYENEEAVDDSQLPKDRFSAERLKGVDSTLKIQPAELGDSAVYLCASSFPTSGGNYNEQFFGPGTRLTVL.

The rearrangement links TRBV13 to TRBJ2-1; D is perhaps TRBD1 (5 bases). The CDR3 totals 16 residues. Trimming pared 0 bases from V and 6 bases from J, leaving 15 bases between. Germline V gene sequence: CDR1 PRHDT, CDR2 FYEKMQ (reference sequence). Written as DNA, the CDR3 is TGTGCCAGCAGCTTAGGGGGGCCCCACGTAGTCAATGAGCAGTTCTTC. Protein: CASSLGGPHVVNEQFF.